These 27 T cell receptor beta chains were all obtained from the same sample, sequenced in a study of shared clonotypes between healthy human individuals. Sequencing used immunoSEQ multiplex PCR; TCRdb keeps in-frame clones, though not all of them. The sample lists hundreds of thousands of clones; roughly 70% were seen once. The sample was memory CD4+ T cells sorted from blood. Subset reported: CD45RA-negative fraction. These receptors all come from a woman aged 25-40 years in good health.

This chain links TRBV28 with TRBJ2-5; 9 bases align to TRBD2. J lost 7 bases, V lost 6 bases, and 27 bases had no gene match. The CDR3 loop spans 20 amino acids. The V gene's germline CDR1 is MDHEN and CDR2 SYDVKM. The CDR3 loop is CASRSRPGLASRDGGGTQYF. The CDR3 region has the DNA TGTGCCAGCAGATCAAGACCGGGACTAGCCTCACGGGATGGAGGTGGGACCCAGTACTTC.

The chain employs TRBV4-1 and TRBJ2-3; D is unresolved. V lost 1 base and J 3 bases, leaving 23 bases between the germline ends. CDR3 length equals 19 residues. Germline V gives CDR1 MGHRA, CDR2 YSYEKL. CDR3 coding DNA: TGCGCCAGCAGCCAAGGTCTCCTTGGACCCTCAATAAAAACAGATACGCAGTATTTT. Protein: CASSQGLLGPSIKTDTQYF.

The sample holds one count of this clone. The V call is TRBV11-3, the J call TRBJ2-2, with a tentative D call TRBD1 (5 bases). Germline V CDR1 and CDR2: SGHNT, YENEEA. Trimming stripped 3 bases from V and 0 bases from J, with 14 bases between. The CDR3 loop spans 17 amino acids. The CDR3: CASSFSSGQSNTGELFF. The CDR3 region has the DNA TGTGCCAGCAGCTTCTCATCAGGACAATCGAACACCGGGGAGCTGTTTTTT.

For the CDR3, the DNA is TGTGCCACCAGCAGAGTCCTTGACAGGGGCACTGAAGCTTTCTTT. The encoded protein is CATSRVLDRGTEAFF. The V call is TRBV15, the J call TRBJ1-1, with 8 positions matching TRBD1. V was pared by 1 base and J by 4 bases, with 5 bases of the junction left unmatched. Germline CDR1 reads LNHNV; CDR2 reads YYDKDF (reference sequence). The CDR3 length is 15 residues.

The V call is TRBV7-9, the J call TRBJ1-1, with D perhaps matching TRBD1 (6 bases). The CDR3 is 15 residues long. Germline assignment: CDR1 SEHNR and CDR2 FQNEAQ (reference sequence). Trimming left V 1 base short and J 6 bases short, with 15 bases between. CDR3 bases: TGTGCCAGCAGCTTAGTGGGCAGGGGAGTCCCTGAAGCTTTCTTT. This gives the protein CASSLVGRGVPEAFF.

CDR3 nucleotide sequence: TGTGCCAGTAGTATGATCAGGGGTGGCGGCACCGGGGAGCTGTTTTTT. Its translation is CASSMIRGGGTGELFF. The V call is TRBV19, the J call TRBJ2-2, with a possible D match to TRBD1 (6 bases). CDR1 LNHDA and CDR2 SQIVND come from the germline V gene (reference sequence). The V and J ends lost 3 bases and 4 bases respectively, with 15 bases between them. CDR3 length: 16 residues.

Only one count was recorded for this clone. V gene TRBV6-5 combines with J gene TRBJ2-7; possibly TRBD2 for D (5 bases). Per germline, CDR1 MNHEY and CDR2 SVGAGI. The V end was cut by 2 bases, the J end by 2 bases, with 10 bases between. The CDR3 totals 14 residues. The chain's CDR3 is CASSYGVRAYEQYF. In DNA, the CDR3 is TGTGCCAGCAGTTACGGGGTGAGGGCCTACGAGCAGTACTTC.

The J gene is TRBJ2-7, the V gene TRBV6-6; D is unclear. The CDR3 length is 14 residues. From germline, CDR1 is MNHNY and CDR2 SVGAGI (reference sequence). V lost 5 bases to trimming and J lost 2 bases, with 13 bases between them. The CDR3 loop is CASSPRVSPYEQYF. The CDR3 nucleotides read TGTGCCAGCAGTCCACGGGTCTCGCCCTACGAGCAGTACTTC.

The rearrangement uses TRBV19 and TRBJ1-1, with no clear D. This CDR3 is 20 amino acids long. The germline V and J ends were trimmed by 7 bases and 4 bases, with 34 bases remaining between them. The germline CDR1 and CDR2 sequences are LNHDA and SQIVND (reference sequence). CDR3 bases: TGTGCCAGTATACCCCGACGGGTAATACCGGGATCCGTCAGGCTCACTGAAGCTTTCTTT. Amino acids: CASIPRRVIPGSVRLTEAFF.

The rearrangement links TRBV28 to TRBJ1-2, with 9 bases lining up with TRBD1. The junction had 7 bases not matched to a gene; V was cut back by 10 bases and J by 4 bases. Looked up from germline, CDR1 is MDHEN and CDR2 is SYDVKM. This CDR3 is 13 amino acids long. In nucleotides, the CDR3 is TGTGCCATCAGGACAGGGGACATCTATGGCTACACCTTC. Its protein is CAIRTGDIYGYTF.

The rearrangement joins TRBV30 to TRBJ2-3, with TRBD2 matching over 7 bases. CDR1 is GTSNPN, CDR2 SVGIG, per germline (reference sequence). With V trimmed by 0 bases and J by 4 bases, 10 bases remained unmatched. CDR3 length: 16 amino acids. CDR3 loop: CAWSVILGEGPDTQYF. The CDR3 coding sequence is TGTGCCTGGAGTGTGATTCTTGGGGAGGGCCCAGATACGCAGTATTTT.

The V call is TRBV19, the J call TRBJ1-1; D unclear. V lost 5 bases and J lost 6, with 22 bases in between. The CDR3 covers 16 residues. Germline assignment: CDR1 LNHDA and CDR2 SQIVND (reference sequence). Here the CDR3 reads CASSLLGGQLVSEAFF. DNA of the CDR3: TGTGCCAGTAGTCTCCTTGGAGGTCAGCTGGTCTCTGAAGCTTTCTTT.

The chain recombines TRBV29-1 with TRBJ2-1; D is possibly TRBD1 (5 bases). In germline, CDR1 is SQVTM, CDR2 ANQGSEA. The V and J ends lost 7 bases and 0 bases respectively, with 10 bases between them. CDR3 length: 13 residues. The CDR3 protein is CSGTQSSYNEQFF. As DNA, the CDR3 is TGCAGCGGGACACAAAGCTCCTACAATGAGCAGTTCTTC.

This clone was picked up one time. This chain connects TRBV19 to TRBJ1-2; TRBD1 might be the D (5 bases). The V gene's germline CDR1 is LNHDA and CDR2 SQIVND (reference sequence). This CDR3 region has 11 residues. V lost 4 bases, J lost 7 bases, and 7 bases lay in between. The CDR3 loop is CASSRDLGYTF. CDR3 nucleotide sequence: TGTGCCAGTAGTAGGGACCTTGGCTACACCTTC.

The genes are TRBV29-1 and TRBJ2-7; no clear D gene. The V end was cut by 5 bases, the J end by 3 bases, with 14 bases between. This CDR3 is 13 amino acids long. The germline gives CDR1 SQVTM, CDR2 ANQGSEA. The DNA of the CDR3 is TGCAGCGTTCTTTATAAAAGAGGCTACGAGCAGTACTTC. Translating it yields CSVLYKRGYEQYF.

The chain joins TRBV10-3 to TRBJ2-7; tentatively, D is TRBD2 (7 bases). Trimming stripped 10 bases from V and 3 bases from J, with 13 bases between. Germline V gene sequence: CDR1 ENHRY, CDR2 SYGVKD. The CDR3 is made up of 12 amino acids. The CDR3 loop is CATGGRVYEQYF. CDR3 sequence (DNA): TGTGCCACGGGGGGCAGGGTCTACGAGCAGTACTTC.

The gene calls are TRBV2 and TRBJ2-1; unclear D gene. The CDR3 covers 15 residues. With 2 bases removed from V and 0 bases from J, the gap between germline ends came to 8 bases. CDR1 SNHLY and CDR2 FYNNEI come from the germline V gene. The CDR3 nucleotides read TGTGCCAGCAGTGAACTGGTTTTCTCCTACAATGAGCAGTTCTTC. Protein: CASSELVFSYNEQFF.

The V gene is TRBV9, the J gene TRBJ2-3; either TRBD1 or TRBD2 may fit D (6 bases each). V was trimmed by 4 bases and J by 7 bases, leaving 19 bases between them. The CDR3 is 15 amino acids. Germline lookup yields CDR1 SGDLS and CDR2 YYNGEE. The CDR3 DNA is TGTGCCAGCAGCCCGGGGGCTCCGGGGTTAAATACGCAGTATTTT. Its protein is CASSPGAPGLNTQYF.

V and J are TRBV2 and TRBJ2-7; the match to TRBD2 covers 12 bases. The J segment lost 2 bases and the V segment lost 5 bases, leaving 16 bases of the junction unmatched. Looked up from germline, CDR1 is SNHLY and CDR2 is FYNNEI. The CDR3 totals 19 residues. CDR3 sequence reads: CASSYLFGTSGPKTYEQYF. The CDR3 DNA follows: TGTGCCAGCAGTTACCTCTTCGGGACTAGCGGGCCGAAAACCTACGAGCAGTACTTC.

This rearrangement joins TRBV5-5 to TRBJ2-7; TRBD2 is a possible D gene (5 bases). V was clipped by 5 bases and J by 1 base, with 10 bases between them. Looked up from germline, CDR1 is SGHKS and CDR2 is YYEKEE (reference sequence). The CDR3 has 13 amino acids. The CDR3 loop is CASRRAGSYEQYF. CDR3 coding DNA: TGTGCCAGCAGGCGGGCCGGATCCTACGAGCAGTACTTC.

This clone was counted once. CDR3 DNA: TGTGCCAGCCACCACAAGGGGACGGGGAGTGAAGCTTTCTTT. As protein: CASHHKGTGSEAFF. The chain has TRBV19 and TRBJ1-1; the D gene is possibly TRBD1 (5 bases). V was cut by 9 bases and J by 7 bases, with 21 bases left in between. The CDR3 loop spans 14 amino acids. Looked up from germline, CDR1 is LNHDA and CDR2 is SQIVND (reference sequence). The full variable domain, rest sourced from reference TRBV19 and TRBJ1-1, is DGGITQSPKYLFRKEGQNVTLSCEQNLNHDAMYWYRQDPGQGLRLIYYSQIVNDFQKGDIAEGYSVSREKKESFPLTVTSAQKNPTAFYLCASHHKGTGSEAFFGQGTRLTVV.

The V call is TRBV30, the J call TRBJ1-4; the match to TRBD1 covers 7 bases. This CDR3 is built from 13 residues. J was trimmed by 10 bases and V by 3 bases; bases with no gene match: 8. The germline gives CDR1 GTSNPN, CDR2 SVGIG (reference sequence). CDR3 coding DNA: TGTGCCTGGAGGGTTGACAGGGTCGGAAAACTGTTTTTT. Protein: CAWRVDRVGKLFF.

This clone was recorded a few times. The chain combines TRBV29-1 with TRBJ2-7; D remains ambiguous. Between the trimmed V and J ends, which lost 4 bases and 0 bases, there was a span of 13 bases. This CDR3 contains 14 residues. Looked up from germline, CDR1 is SQVTM and CDR2 is ANQGSEA. The CDR3 loop reads CSVVGITPSYEQYF. DNA for the CDR3: TGCAGCGTTGTAGGGATCACCCCCTCCTACGAGCAGTACTTC.

J is TRBJ1-4 and V is TRBV5-1; D is perhaps TRBD1 (5 bases). Between the trimmed V and J ends, which lost 5 bases and 8 bases, there was a span of 19 bases. CDR3 length: 15 amino acids. The germline gives CDR1 SGHRS, CDR2 YFSETQ. In DNA form, the CDR3 reads TGCGCCAGCAGTCCGGAGGGCAGGGACCACGAAAAACTGTTTTTT. It codes for CASSPEGRDHEKLFF.

This chain connects TRBV5-6 to TRBJ2-1, with no clear D. Germline lookup yields CDR1 SGHDT and CDR2 YYEEEE. The CDR3 runs to 13 residues. Trimming took off 4 bases at V and 7 bases at J, with 12 bases between the two ends. The DNA for the CDR3 is TGTGCCAGCAGCCTCACGGGTCCAAATGAGCAGTTCTTC. Its translation is CASSLTGPNEQFF. The whole variable domain, remainder taken from reference TRBV5-6 and TRBJ2-1, is DAGVTQSPTHLIKTRGQQVTLRCSPKSGHDTVSWYQQALGQGPQFIFQYYEEEERQRGNFPDRFSGHQFPNYSSELNVNALLLGDSALYLCASSLTGPNEQFFGPGTRLTVL.

In its sample, this clone was seen a few times. The J gene is TRBJ1-3, the V gene TRBV30, with D unclear. Trimming removed 3 bases at V and 6 bases at J, with 9 bases between. The CDR3 is 12 amino acids. The germline V gene has CDR1 GTSNPN and CDR2 SVGIG (reference sequence). The CDR3 sequence: CAWSRGENTIYF. CDR3 in DNA: TGTGCCTGGAGCCGCGGAGAAAACACCATATATTTT.

This clone appeared many times. CDR3 sequence (DNA): TGTGCCAGCAGCTTGGGTCAAGCGCCGGATACGCAGTATTTT. Protein product: CASSLGQAPDTQYF. The chain joins TRBV5-8 to TRBJ2-3; D is undetermined. V lost 0 bases and J 6 bases, leaving 11 bases between the germline ends. The CDR3 covers 14 residues. Germline assignment: CDR1 SGHTS and CDR2 YDEGEE. Variable domain in full (rest from reference TRBV5-8 and TRBJ2-3): EAGVTQSPTHLIKTRGQQATLRCSPISGHTSVYWYQQALGLGLQFLLWYDEGEERNRGNFPPRFSGRQFPNYSSELNVNALELEDSALYLCASSLGQAPDTQYFGPGTRLTVL.